Below are 15 T cell receptor beta chains sequenced from a single sample in a study of naive and memory T cell subsets. Findings and limits, study-wide: Naive repertoires, especially CD8, held a few larger clonotypes, possibly memory cells re-expressing CD45RA.

The beta constant-region primer was an equimolar mix of two oligonucleotides covering TRBC1 and TRBC2. The ligated cDNA underwent four PCR rounds using SP2 and nested alpha and beta constant-region primers. TCRdb reprocessed the UMI-ligation and nested PCR reads with MiXCR, giving one entry per CDR3 protein. The data hold around 140,000 distinct CDR3 sequences, with approximately 21% observed a single time. No antigens are known for them. Input material: naive CD8+ T cells from blood. The source is a human donor in good health.

The chain employs TRBV4-2 and TRBJ2-7, with D maybe TRBD2 (6 bases). Germline V gene data show CDR1 as LGHNA and CDR2 as YNFKEQ. V gave up 0 bases and J gave up 3 bases, with 9 bases separating them. This CDR3 region has 14 residues. The CDR3 protein is CASSQEVADYEQYF. CDR3 DNA sequence: TGTGCCAGCAGCCAAGAGGTAGCGGACTACGAGCAGTACTTC.

The chain carries TRBV15 and TRBJ1-1, with D possibly TRBD1 on 5 matching bases. The CDR3 totals 16 residues. V lost 0 bases to trimming and J lost 7 bases, with 18 bases between them. Germline V gene sequence: CDR1 LNHNV, CDR2 YYDKDF (reference sequence). CDR3 in DNA: TGTGCCACCAGCAGAGATCTGGGGACGAAACAGAATGAAGCTTTCTTT. This gives the protein CATSRDLGTKQNEAFF.

V usage is TRBV19 and J usage is TRBJ2-1; D may match TRBD1 or TRBD2 (5 bases each). This CDR3 has 15 amino acids. Germline CDR1 is LNHDA and CDR2 is SQIVND (reference sequence). The ends were cut back, 1 base at V and 4 bases at J, with 11 bases in the middle. The CDR3 here is CASSIARGVYNEQFF. In DNA, the CDR3 is TGTGCCAGTAGTATAGCGAGGGGCGTTTACAATGAGCAGTTCTTC. The variable domain in full, completed from reference TRBV19 and TRBJ2-1, reads DGGITQSPKYLFRKEGQNVTLSCEQNLNHDAMYWYRQDPGQGLRLIYYSQIVNDFQKGDIAEGYSVSREKKESFPLTVTSAQKNPTAFYLCASSIARGVYNEQFFGPGTRLTVL.

This clonotype was observed a few times. The chain carries TRBV29-1 and TRBJ2-7; 8 bases fit TRBD2. The length of the CDR3 is 14 residues. Losses at the gene ends were 6 bases for V and 3 bases for J; bases not matched to a gene: 10. Germline V gives CDR1 SQVTM, CDR2 ANQGSEA. The CDR3 nucleotides read TGCAGCGTGCTTACTGGACTAGCCGTCTACGAGCAGTACTTC. This encodes CSVLTGLAVYEQYF.

This clonotype was seen a few times. The chain links TRBV7-2 to TRBJ1-1; possibly TRBD1 for D (5 bases). The ends were cut back, 5 bases at V and 1 base at J, with 11 bases in the middle. Per germline, CDR1 SGHTA and CDR2 FQGNSA. This CDR3 is built from 14 residues. The CDR3 sequence: CASSPGWGNTEAFF. In nucleotides, the CDR3 is TGTGCCAGCAGCCCAGGGTGGGGGAACACTGAAGCTTTCTTT.

In its sample, this clonotype was seen a few times. The CDR3 bases are TGTGCCAGCAGCCATTTACTAGCGGGAGATAATGAGCAGTTCTTC. This sequence encodes CASSHLLAGDNEQFF. The chain is built from TRBV28 and TRBJ2-1, with 11 bases aligning to TRBD2. The trim removed 6 bases at V and 7 bases at J, leaving 8 bases unmatched. Germline V gives CDR1 MDHEN, CDR2 SYDVKM. This CDR3 has 15 residues.

This clonotype was observed a few times. The gene calls are TRBV7-9 and TRBJ2-1; 7 nucleotides align to TRBD1. Germline assignment: CDR1 SEHNR and CDR2 FQNEAQ (reference sequence). The V and J ends lost 4 bases and 8 bases, in that order; junction bases with no gene match: 14. The CDR3 covers 16 residues. In DNA, the CDR3 is TGTGCCAGCAGCTCAGGGGGTGGCGGAGTTGGGGATGAGCAGTTCTTC. Amino acid sequence: CASSSGGGGVGDEQFF.

The genes are TRBV6-5 and TRBJ2-7, with 11 bases identical to TRBD2. Germline assignment: CDR1 MNHEY and CDR2 SVGAGI. The CDR3 contains 15 residues. V lost 2 bases and J lost 2; bases outside the gene matches: 2. The CDR3 DNA follows: TGTGCCAGCAGTTACGGGACTAGCGGTACCTACGAGCAGTACTTC. Its protein product is CASSYGTSGTYEQYF.

The chain couples TRBV5-6 to TRBJ2-7; the D is unclear. V lost 5 bases and J lost 0, with 12 bases in between. This CDR3 is 14 amino acids long. Germline lookup yields CDR1 SGHDT and CDR2 YYEEEE. In nucleotides, the CDR3 is TGTGCCAGCAGGTCCCGACGGAGCTCCTACGAGCAGTACTTC. Translated, it gives CASRSRRSSYEQYF.

This clonotype has only one observation. The CDR3 spells CSVEGGQLYQETQYF. In DNA form, the CDR3 reads TGCAGCGTTGAGGGGGGACAGTTATACCAAGAGACCCAGTACTTC. J is TRBJ2-5 and V is TRBV29-1; tentative D call: TRBD1 (7 bases). The germline V and J ends were trimmed by 3 bases and 0 bases, with 14 bases remaining between them. The CDR3 consists of 15 residues. CDR1 and CDR2 (germline): SQVTM, ANQGSEA.

This clonotype was counted between two and nine times. This chain connects TRBV28 to TRBJ2-3; no clear D gene. This CDR3 is built from 16 residues. Germline CDR1 and CDR2: MDHEN and SYDVKM. V lost 10 bases, J lost 2 bases, and 22 bases lay in between. This chain's CDR3 is CATKRTQYTVTDTQYF. CDR3 coding DNA: TGTGCCACCAAAAGGACGCAGTATACGGTCACAGATACGCAGTATTTT.

This clonotype appeared a few times. V usage is TRBV4-1 and J usage is TRBJ2-2, with D maybe TRBD2 (5 bases). V was shortened by 2 bases and J by 2 bases, with 12 bases between the two germline ends. This CDR3 contains 16 residues. The germline gives CDR1 MGHRA, CDR2 YSYEKL. The CDR3, as DNA: TGCGCCAGCAGCCAATGGTTAGCGATAAACACCGGGGAGCTGTTTTTT. It encodes CASSQWLAINTGELFF.

This clonotype was picked up a small number of times. The chain couples TRBV7-6 to TRBJ2-7; 12 nucleotides match TRBD2. The CDR3 covers 17 residues. The junction had 13 bases not matched to a gene; V was cut back by 5 bases and J by 5 bases. Germline V lookup: CDR1 SGHVS, CDR2 FNYEAQ. The CDR3 DNA reads as TGTGCCAGCAGCCCGCTCCCCCTAGCGGGAGGGATAGACGAGCAGTACTTC. It is translated as CASSPLPLAGGIDEQYF.

This clonotype was counted between two and nine times. J is TRBJ2-5 and V is TRBV12-3 or TRBV12-4; D call uncertain. The CDR3 covers 12 residues. V was clipped by 6 bases and J by 4 bases, with 9 bases between them. The chain's CDR3 is CASRNSSETQYF. CDR3 in DNA: TGTGCCAGCAGGAACAGCTCAGAGACCCAGTACTTC.

This clonotype was seen more than once but under ten times. This chain's CDR3 is CASSLVWGSGGRASSYNEQFF. The CDR3 DNA reads as TGTGCCAGCAGTTTAGTTTGGGGGTCTGGCGGGAGGGCCAGCTCCTACAATGAGCAGTTCTTC. This chain joins TRBV27 and TRBJ2-1; 9 nucleotides match TRBD2. The CDR3 is made up of 21 amino acids. CDR1 is MNHEY and CDR2 is SMNVEV in the germline V gene (reference sequence). Trimming at V came to 2 bases and at J to 0 bases, leaving 17 bases not matched to a gene.